This TCR beta chain was found in a study of cytomegalovirus exposure and HLA in healthy donors. PCR amplification relied on 60 Vbeta primers (plus 13 Jbeta primers). TCRdb's table, derived via immunoSEQ multiplex PCR, lists solely in-frame clones and lacks some. The data hold around 130,000 clones, with approximately 69% observed a single time. For this clone: Its matching antigen is unknown.

With 1 base clipped from V and 2 bases from J, the junction kept 5 bases outside the gene matches. This CDR3 region has 16 residues. Germline assignment: CDR1 SGHDT and CDR2 YYEEEE. The study, taken as a whole, reports: When a later analysis was performed, an Asian-associated ancestry cluster reportedly had fewer N-insertions than the roughly 700-donor mean. TCR beta sequences numbering 15,000 to 20,000 were associated with HLA alleles at 0.05 false discovery rate in a later analysis. Sequence variants that were highly shared formed a cluster that was likely a sequencing artifact. Across donors, most TCRs were seen rarely, yet some public ones were widespread.

This rearrangement joins TRBV5-6 to TRBJ1-5, with 8 bases matching TRBD1. The sequenced material came from PBMCs. This receptor was obtained from a man between 40 and 49 years old in good health and CMV-seropositive. CDR3 sequence reads: CASSLTGGRGNQPQHF. The CDR3 nucleotides read TGTGCCAGCAGCTTGACAGGGGGTAGGGGCAATCAGCCCCAGCATTTT.